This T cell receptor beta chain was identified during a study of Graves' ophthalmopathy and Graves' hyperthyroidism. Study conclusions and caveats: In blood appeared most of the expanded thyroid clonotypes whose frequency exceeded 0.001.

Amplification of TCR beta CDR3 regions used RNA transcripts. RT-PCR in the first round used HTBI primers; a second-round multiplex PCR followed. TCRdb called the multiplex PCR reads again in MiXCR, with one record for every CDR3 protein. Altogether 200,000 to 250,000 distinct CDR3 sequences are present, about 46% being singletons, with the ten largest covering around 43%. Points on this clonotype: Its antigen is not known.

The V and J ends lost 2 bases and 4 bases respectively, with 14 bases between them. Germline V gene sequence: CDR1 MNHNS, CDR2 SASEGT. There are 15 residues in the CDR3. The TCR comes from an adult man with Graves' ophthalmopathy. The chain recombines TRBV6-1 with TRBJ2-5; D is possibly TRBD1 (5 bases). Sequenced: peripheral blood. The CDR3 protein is CASSEHRYRGETQYF. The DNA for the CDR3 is TGTGCCAGCAGTGAACATCGTTATAGGGGAGAGACCCAGTACTTC.